The present entry profiles one T cell receptor beta chain with its context. Its antigen remains unidentified. V lost 0 bases, J lost 4 bases, and 9 bases stayed unmatched. The CDR3 loop spans 17 amino acids. Germline CDR1 is SGHAT and CDR2 is FQNNGV. MiXCR was run by TCRdb on the RT-PCR reads, yielding one entry per CDR3 protein. The table lists some 300,000 distinct CDR3 sequences, around 20% of them singletons. This entry is derived from a study of response to subunit inactivated influenza vaccine. Study-level findings and limits: Each seasonal influenza vaccination, the authors suggested, recruits few new T cells.

The rearrangement uses TRBV11-2 and TRBJ2-1; 7 positions agree with TRBD2. The clonotype originates from a man between 50 and 75 years old who received an inactivated influenza vaccine. The specimen was PBMCs from blood, collected about 20 months after vaccination. As DNA, the CDR3 is TGTGCCAGCAGCTTAGAGGGTGCTAGCGGCTTTTACAATGAGCAGTTCTTC. It translates to CASSLEGASGFYNEQFF. Using reference TRBV11-2 and TRBJ2-1 for the parts outside the CDR3, the full variable domain is EAGVAQSPRYKIIEKRQSVAFWCNPISGHATLYWYQQILGQGPKLLIQFQNNGVVDDSQLPKDRFSAERLKGVDSTLKIQPAKLEDSAVYLCASSLEGASGFYNEQFFGPGTRLTVL.